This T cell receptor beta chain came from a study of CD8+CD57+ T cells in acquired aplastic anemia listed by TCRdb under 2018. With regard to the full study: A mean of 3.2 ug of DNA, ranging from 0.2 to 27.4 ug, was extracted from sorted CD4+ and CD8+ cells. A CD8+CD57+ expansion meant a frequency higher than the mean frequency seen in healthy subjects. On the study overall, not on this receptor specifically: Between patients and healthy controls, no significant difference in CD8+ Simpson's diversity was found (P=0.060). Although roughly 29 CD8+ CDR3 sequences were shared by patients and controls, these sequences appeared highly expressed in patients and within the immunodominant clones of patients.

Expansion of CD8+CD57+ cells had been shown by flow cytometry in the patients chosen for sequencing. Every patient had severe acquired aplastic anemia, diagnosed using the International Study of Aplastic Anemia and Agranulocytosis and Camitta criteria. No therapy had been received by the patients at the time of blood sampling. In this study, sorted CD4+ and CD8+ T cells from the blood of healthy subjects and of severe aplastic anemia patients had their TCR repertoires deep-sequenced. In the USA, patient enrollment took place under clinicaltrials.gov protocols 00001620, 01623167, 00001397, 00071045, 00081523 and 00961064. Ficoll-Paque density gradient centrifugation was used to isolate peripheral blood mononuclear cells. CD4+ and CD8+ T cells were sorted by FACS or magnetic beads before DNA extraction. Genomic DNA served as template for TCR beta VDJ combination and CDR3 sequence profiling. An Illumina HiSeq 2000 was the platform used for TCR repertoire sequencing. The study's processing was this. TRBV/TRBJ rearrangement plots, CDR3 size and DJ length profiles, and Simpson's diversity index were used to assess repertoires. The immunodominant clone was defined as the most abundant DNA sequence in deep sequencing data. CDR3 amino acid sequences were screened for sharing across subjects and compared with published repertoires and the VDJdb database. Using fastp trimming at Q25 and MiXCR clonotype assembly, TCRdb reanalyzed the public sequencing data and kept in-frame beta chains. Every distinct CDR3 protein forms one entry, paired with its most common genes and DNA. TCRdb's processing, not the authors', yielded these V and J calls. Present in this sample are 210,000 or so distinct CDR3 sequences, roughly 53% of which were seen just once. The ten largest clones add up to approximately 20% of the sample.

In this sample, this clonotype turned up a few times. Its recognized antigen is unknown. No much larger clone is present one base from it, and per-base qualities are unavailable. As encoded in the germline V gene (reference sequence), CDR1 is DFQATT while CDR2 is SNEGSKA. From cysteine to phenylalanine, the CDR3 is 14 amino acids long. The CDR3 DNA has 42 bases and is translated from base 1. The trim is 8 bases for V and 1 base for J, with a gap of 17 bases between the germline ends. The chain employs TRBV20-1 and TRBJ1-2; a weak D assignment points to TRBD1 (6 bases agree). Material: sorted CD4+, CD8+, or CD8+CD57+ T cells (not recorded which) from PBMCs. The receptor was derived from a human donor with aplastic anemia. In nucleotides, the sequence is TGCAGTACACCGGCAGGGGAACTTAACTATGGCTACACCTTC. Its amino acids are CSTPAGELNYGYTF.